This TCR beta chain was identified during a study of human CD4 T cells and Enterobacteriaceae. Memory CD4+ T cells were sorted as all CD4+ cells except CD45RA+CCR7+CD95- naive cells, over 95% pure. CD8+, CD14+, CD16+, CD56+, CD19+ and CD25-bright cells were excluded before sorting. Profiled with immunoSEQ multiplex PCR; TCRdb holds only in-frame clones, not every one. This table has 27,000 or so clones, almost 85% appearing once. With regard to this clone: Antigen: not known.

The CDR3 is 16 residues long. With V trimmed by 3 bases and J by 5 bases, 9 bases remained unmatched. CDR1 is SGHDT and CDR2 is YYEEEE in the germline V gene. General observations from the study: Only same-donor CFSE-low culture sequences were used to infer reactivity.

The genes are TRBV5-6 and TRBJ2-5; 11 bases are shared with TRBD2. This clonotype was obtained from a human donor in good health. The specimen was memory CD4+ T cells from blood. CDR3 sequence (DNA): TGTGCCAGCAGCTACTATAGCGGGAGGGCCGGGGAGACCCAGTACTTC. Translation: CASSYYSGRAGETQYF.